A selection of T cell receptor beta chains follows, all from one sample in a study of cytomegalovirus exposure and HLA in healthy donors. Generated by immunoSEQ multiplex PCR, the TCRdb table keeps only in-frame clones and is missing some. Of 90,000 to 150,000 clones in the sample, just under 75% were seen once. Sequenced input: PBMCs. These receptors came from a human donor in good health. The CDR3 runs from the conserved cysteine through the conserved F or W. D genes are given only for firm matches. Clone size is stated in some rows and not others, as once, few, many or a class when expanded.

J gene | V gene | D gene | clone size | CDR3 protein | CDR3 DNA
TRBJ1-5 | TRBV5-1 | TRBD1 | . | CASSPGQGNQPQHF | TGCGCCAGCAGCCCCGGACAGGGTAATCAGCCCCAGCATTTT
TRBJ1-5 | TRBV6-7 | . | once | CASKLNRGSNQPQHF | TGTGCCAGCAAGTTAAATAGGGGGAGCAATCAGCCCCAGCATTTT
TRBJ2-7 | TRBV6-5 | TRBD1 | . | CASTGTGREQYF | TGTGCCAGCACCGGGACAGGGCGCGAGCAGTACTTC
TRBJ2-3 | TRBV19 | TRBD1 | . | CASSRQGAATQYF | TGTGCCAGTAGTAGACAGGGGGCGGCTACGCAGTATTTT
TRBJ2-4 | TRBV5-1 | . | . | CASSLESLGNIQYF | TGCGCCAGCAGCTTGGAAAGCCTCGGAAACATTCAGTACTTC
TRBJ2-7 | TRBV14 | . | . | CASSQGRGGSYEQYF | TGTGCCAGCAGCCAAGGCAGGGGAGGGTCCTACGAGCAGTACTTC
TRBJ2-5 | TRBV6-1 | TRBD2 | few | CASSAQNSGAVRRTQYF | TGTGCCAGCAGTGCCCAGAATAGCGGGGCCGTCCGTCGGACCCAGTACTTC
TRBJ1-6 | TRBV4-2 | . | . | CASSQDGADSYNSPLHF | TGTGCCAGCAGCCAAGATGGGGCCGACTCCTATAATTCACCCCTCCACTTT
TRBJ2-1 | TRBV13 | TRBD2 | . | CASSSYRRASGRRSYNEQFF | TGTGCCAGCAGCTCCTACCGGCGGGCTAGCGGGAGAAGGTCCTACAATGAGCAGTTCTTC
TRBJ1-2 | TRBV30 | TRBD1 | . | CAWSERTGGRVNYGYTF | TGTGCCTGGAGTGAGCGGACAGGGGGCCGCGTTAACTATGGCTACACCTTC
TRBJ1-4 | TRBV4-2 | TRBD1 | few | CASSRRPGQGNEKLFF | TGTGCCAGCAGCCGCAGACCGGGACAGGGTAATGAAAAACTGTTTTTT
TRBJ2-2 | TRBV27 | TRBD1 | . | CASSPTQGTGELFF | TGTGCCAGCAGTCCAACACAGGGGACCGGGGAGCTGTTTTTT
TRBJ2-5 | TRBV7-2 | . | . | CASSPGGGGEETQYF | TGTGCCAGCAGCCCTGGAGGGGGGGGCGAGGAGACCCAGTACTTC
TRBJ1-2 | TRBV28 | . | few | CASSPHGAYGYTF | TGTGCCAGCAGTCCTCATGGGGCCTATGGCTACACCTTC
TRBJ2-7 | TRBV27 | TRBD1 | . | CASSFRTGYPYEQYF | TGTGCCAGCAGTTTTCGGACAGGTTATCCCTACGAGCAGTACTTC
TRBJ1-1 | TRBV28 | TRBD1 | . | CASSSPGTGNIRTAFF | TGTGCCAGCAGTTCTCCCGGGACAGGGAATATTAGGACGGCTTTCTTT
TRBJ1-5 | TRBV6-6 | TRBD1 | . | CASSLRTGGNQPQHF | TGTGCCAGCAGTCTCCGGACAGGGGGCAATCAGCCCCAGCATTTT
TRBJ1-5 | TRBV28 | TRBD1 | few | CASSLRQGVGSQPQHF | TGTGCCAGCAGTCTAAGACAGGGTGTAGGGAGTCAGCCCCAGCATTTT
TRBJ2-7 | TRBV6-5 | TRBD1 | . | CASRRDRNVYEQYF | TGTGCCAGCAGGCGGGACAGGAACGTCTACGAGCAGTACTTC
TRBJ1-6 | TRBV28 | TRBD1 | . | CASSLEGAYHF | TGTGCCAGCAGTTTGGAGGGGGCCTACCACTTT
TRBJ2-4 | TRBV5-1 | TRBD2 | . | CASSPSPGGLGAKNIQYF | TGCGCCAGCAGCCCTTCCCCGGGGGGGCTTGGAGCCAAAAACATTCAGTACTTC
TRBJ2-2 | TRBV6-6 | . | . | CASRGTPNTGELFF | TGTGCCAGCAGAGGGACACCTAACACCGGGGAGCTGTTTTTT
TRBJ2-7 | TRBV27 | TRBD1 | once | CASRRGTGGYEQYF | TGTGCCAGCCGACGTGGGACAGGGGGTTACGAGCAGTACTTC
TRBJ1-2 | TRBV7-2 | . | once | CASSLDGRDYTF | TGTGCCAGCAGCTTAGATGGACGGGACTACACCTTC
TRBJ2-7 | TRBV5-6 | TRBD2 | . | CASSHSWTSGSFYEQYF | TGTGCCAGCAGCCATAGCTGGACTAGCGGGAGCTTCTACGAGCAGTACTTC
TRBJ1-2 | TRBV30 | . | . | CAGGNLGYTF | TGTGCCGGAGGAAACTTGGGCTACACCTTC
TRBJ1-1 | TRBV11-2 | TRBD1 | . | CASSDRGGAFF | TGTGCCAGCAGCGACAGGGGAGGTGCTTTCTTT
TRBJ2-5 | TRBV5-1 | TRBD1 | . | CASSFDRGETQYF | TGCGCCAGCAGCTTCGACAGGGGTGAGACCCAGTACTTC
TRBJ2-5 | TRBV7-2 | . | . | CASSRTGTGQETQYF | TGTGCCAGCAGCCGTACAGGGACGGGACAAGAGACCCAGTACTTC
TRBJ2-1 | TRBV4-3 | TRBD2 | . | CASSQGSLAGLDEQFF | TGCGCCAGCAGCCAAGGAAGCCTAGCGGGGTTGGATGAGCAGTTCTTC
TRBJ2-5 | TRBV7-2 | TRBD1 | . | CASSLRTGRETQYF | TGTGCCAGCAGCTTACGGACAGGGCGAGAGACCCAGTACTTC
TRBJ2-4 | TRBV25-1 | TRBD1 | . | CASRGQVKNIQYF | TGTGCCAGCAGGGGACAGGTCAAAAACATTCAGTACTTC
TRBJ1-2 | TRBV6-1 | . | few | CASSAQATVGYGYTF | TGTGCCAGCAGTGCCCAGGCCACCGTAGGCTATGGCTACACCTTC
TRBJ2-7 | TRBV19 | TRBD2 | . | CASSPRTSTYEQYF | TGTGCCAGTAGTCCGCGGACTAGCACCTACGAGCAGTACTTC
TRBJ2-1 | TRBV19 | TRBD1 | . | CASSIVGTGSYNEQFF | TGTGCCAGTAGTATAGTCGGGACAGGGTCCTACAATGAGCAGTTCTTC
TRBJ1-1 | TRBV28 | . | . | CASSFLRGGGTEAFF | TGTGCCAGCAGTTTTCTGAGGGGGGGCGGCACTGAAGCTTTCTTT
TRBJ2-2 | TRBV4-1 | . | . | CASSPDRGGGGSGELFF | TGCGCCAGCAGCCCAGATAGGGGGGGTGGGGGGTCCGGGGAGCTGTTTTTT
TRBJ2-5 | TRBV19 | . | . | CASSIAFAGFETQYF | TGTGCCAGTAGTATAGCCTTTGCGGGTTTTGAGACCCAGTACTTC
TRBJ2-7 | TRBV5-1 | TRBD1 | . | CASSFSTGGREQYF | TGCGCCAGCAGCTTCTCGACAGGGGGGAGGGAGCAGTACTTC
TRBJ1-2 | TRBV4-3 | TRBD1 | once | CASSQDFRTGNGYTF | TGCGCCAGCAGCCAAGATTTTCGGACAGGGAATGGCTACACCTTC
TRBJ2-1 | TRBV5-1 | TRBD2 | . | CASSLVAGVREQFF | TGCGCCAGCAGCTTGGTAGCGGGAGTAAGGGAGCAGTTCTTC